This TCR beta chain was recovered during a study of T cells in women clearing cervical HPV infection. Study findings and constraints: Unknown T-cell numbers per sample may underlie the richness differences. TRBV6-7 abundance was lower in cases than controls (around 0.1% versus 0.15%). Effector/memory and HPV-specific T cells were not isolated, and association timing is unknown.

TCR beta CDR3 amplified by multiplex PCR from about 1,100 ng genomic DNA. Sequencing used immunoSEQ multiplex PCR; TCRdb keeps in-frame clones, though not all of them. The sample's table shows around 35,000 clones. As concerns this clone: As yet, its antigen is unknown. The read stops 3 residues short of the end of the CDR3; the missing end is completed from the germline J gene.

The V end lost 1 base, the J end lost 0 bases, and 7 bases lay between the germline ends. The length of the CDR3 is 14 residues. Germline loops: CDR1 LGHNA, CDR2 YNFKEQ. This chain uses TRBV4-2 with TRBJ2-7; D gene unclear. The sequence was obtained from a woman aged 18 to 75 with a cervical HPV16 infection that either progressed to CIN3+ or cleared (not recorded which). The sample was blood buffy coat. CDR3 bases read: TGTGCCAGCAGCCAAGGCGGTAGCTCCTACGAG. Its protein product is CASSQGGSSYE. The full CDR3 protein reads CASSQGGSSYEQYF.